Detailed here is one T cell receptor beta chain. Its cognate antigen is unknown. This entry is derived from a study of blood T cells in healthy people across ages. Study information: Capture by template switching was about one barcoded beta molecule per two T cells. Study-wide points: A strong correlation was seen between TCR beta diversity and naive T cell percentage. In long-lived donors, naive CD4+ cell counts and diversity exceeded those of aged donors.

Primed by a sample-barcoded 5' primer and a J-beta primer mix, a second PCR proceeded for roughly 6 to 12 cycles. Each CDR3 protein is one row after TCRdb ran MiXCR on the 5' RACE reads. This sample carries about 1.6 million distinct CDR3 sequences, roughly 32% of them seen once, and the ten largest clones take 10% to 12%. The draw of peripheral blood yielded approximately 10 milliliters from each donor. The CDR3 length is 15 residues. V shed 3 bases, J shed 4 bases, and the junction held 9 bases outside the gene matches. This TCR was recovered from a woman in her 30s in good health. The sequencing input was blood. The chain combines TRBV12-3 or TRBV12-4 with TRBJ2-7, with TRBD2 identical over 7 bases. This chain's CDR3 is CASSLKTGEGYEQYF. The CDR3 region has the DNA TGTGCCAGCAGTTTGAAAACGGGGGAGGGGTACGAGCAGTACTTC.